This T cell receptor (beta chain) emerged from a study of beta chain features in type 1 diabetes. Study-level points and caveats: Possibly, sequencing cDNA over-represented cells that had high TCR expression levels.

With respect to this clone: What it recognizes is unknown.

The CDR3 covers 13 residues. Deletions cut 2 bases from V and 5 bases from J, with 9 bases between. Germline CDR1 is SEHNR and CDR2 is FQNEAQ (reference sequence). Expressed TCRB transcripts were sequenced, since all the RNA that had been isolated was reverse transcribed. Profiling relied on immunoSEQ multiplex PCR, and the TCRdb table lists in-frame clones only, not all of them. Among about 260,000 clones listed, about 63% were seen once. V usage is TRBV7-9 and J usage is TRBJ1-1; D might be TRBD1 (5 bases). The source is a man aged 25 to 40 in good health. The sample was naive CD4+ T cells from blood. The CDR3 sequence: CASSLPGLTEAFF. In DNA form, the CDR3 reads TGTGCCAGCAGCTTACCAGGGTTGACTGAAGCTTTCTTT.